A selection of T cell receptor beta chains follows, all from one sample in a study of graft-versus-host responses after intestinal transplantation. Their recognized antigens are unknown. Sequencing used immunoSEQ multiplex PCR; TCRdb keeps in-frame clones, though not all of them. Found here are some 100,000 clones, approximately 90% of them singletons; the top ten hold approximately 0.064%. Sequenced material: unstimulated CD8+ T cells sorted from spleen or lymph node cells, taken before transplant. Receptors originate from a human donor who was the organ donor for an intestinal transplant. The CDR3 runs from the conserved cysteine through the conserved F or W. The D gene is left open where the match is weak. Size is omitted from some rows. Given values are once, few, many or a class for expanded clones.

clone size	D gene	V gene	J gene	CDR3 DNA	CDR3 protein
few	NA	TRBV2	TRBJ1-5	TGTGCCAGCAGTCCCAGGGGTTTTAAGGGAGGGAATCAGCCCCAGCATTTT	CASSPRGFKGGNQPQHF
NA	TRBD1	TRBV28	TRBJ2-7	TGTGCCAGCAGTCGAGACCGGGACAGGGCCTACGAGCAGTACTTC	CASSRDRDRAYEQYF
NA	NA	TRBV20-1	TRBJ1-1	TGCAGTGCTAGAGGGAGTGAAGCTTTCTTT	CSARGSEAFF
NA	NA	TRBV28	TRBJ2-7	TGTGCCAGCACTCTAAACCGGGTCGGAGGCGAGCAGTACTTC	CASTLNRVGGEQYF
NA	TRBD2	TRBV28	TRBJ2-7	TGTGCCAGCAGTACCTTAGCGGGAGAAGGAAGTCGCCGAGACTACGAGCAGTACTTC	CASSTLAGEGSRRDYEQYF
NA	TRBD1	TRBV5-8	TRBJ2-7	TGTGCCAGCAGCTTATACGGGACAGGGCCCTACGAGCAGTACTTC	CASSLYGTGPYEQYF
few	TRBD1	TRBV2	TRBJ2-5	TGTGCCAGCAGTGAAGGGCCAGGGGGCTTGGAGACCCAGTACTTC	CASSEGPGGLETQYF
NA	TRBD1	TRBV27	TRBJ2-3	TGTGCCAGCAGTTTATCCGGGACAGGGGGCTTTACAGATACGCAGTATTTT	CASSLSGTGGFTDTQYF
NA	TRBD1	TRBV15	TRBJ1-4	TGTGCCACCAGCAAGGGGGCGACAGGGCTTAATGAAAAACTGTTTTTT	CATSKGATGLNEKLFF
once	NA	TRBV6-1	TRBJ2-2	TGCGCGGTTAACGCGGAGTTGAACACCGGGGAGCTGTTTTTT	CAVNAELNTGELFF
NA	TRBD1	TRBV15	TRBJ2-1	TGTGCCACCAGCAGATTAAACCGGGACAGTGAGCAGTTCTTC	CATSRLNRDSEQFF
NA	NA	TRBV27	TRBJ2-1	TGTGCCAGCAGTTCAGGGATTTCAAAATACAATGAGCAGTTCTTC	CASSSGISKYNEQFF
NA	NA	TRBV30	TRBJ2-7	TGTGCCTGGAGTGGCGTCGGGACAATCTACGAGCAGTACTTC	CAWSGVGTIYEQYF
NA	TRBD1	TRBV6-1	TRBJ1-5	TGTGCCAGCAGATTACGACAGGGCCTCAATCAGCCCCAGCATTTT	CASRLRQGLNQPQHF
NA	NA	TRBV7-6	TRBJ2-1	TGTGCCAGCAGCTTATCGGCAGGGGCCTACAATGAGCAGTTCTTC	CASSLSAGAYNEQFF
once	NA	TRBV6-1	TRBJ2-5	TGTGCCAGCAGTGAAGTGGGGGGGGCTGGGAAGACCCAGTACTTC	CASSEVGGAGKTQYF
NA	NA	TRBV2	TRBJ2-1	TGTGCCAGCAAGGGAGACCAACTATACAATGAGCAGTTCTTC	CASKGDQLYNEQFF
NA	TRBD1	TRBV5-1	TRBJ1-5	TGCGCCAGCAGCTCGGGGACAGGGATAAATCAGCCCCAGCATTTT	CASSSGTGINQPQHF
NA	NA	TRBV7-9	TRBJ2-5	TGTGCCAGCAGCTTAAACCAGGGGGAGACCCAGTACTTC	CASSLNQGETQYF
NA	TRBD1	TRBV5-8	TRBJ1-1	TGTGCCAGCAGCTTGTGGGACAGGGGGCTGAACACTGAAGCTTTCTTT	CASSLWDRGLNTEAFF
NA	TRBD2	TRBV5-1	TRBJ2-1	TGCGCCAGCAGCTTGTGGGAGGCGGGGGGGCGTGAGCAGTTCTTC	CASSLWEAGGREQFF
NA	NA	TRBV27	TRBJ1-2	TGTGCCAGCAGTTCCCAGGGGAACTATGGCTACACCTTC	CASSSQGNYGYTF
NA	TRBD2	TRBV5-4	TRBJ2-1	TGTGCCAGCAGCTTGGCGGCGGGAGCGATCAATGAGCAGTTCTTC	CASSLAAGAINEQFF
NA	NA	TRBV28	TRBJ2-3	TGTGCCAGCACCTCGAGCTTCACAGATACGCAGTATTTT	CASTSSFTDTQYF
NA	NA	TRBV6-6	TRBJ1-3	TGTGCCAGCATATACAGGGATAGCCTCTCTGGAAACACCATATATTTT	CASIYRDSLSGNTIYF
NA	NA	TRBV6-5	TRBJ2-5	TGTGCCAGCAGTTCCCCGGGGACCCAGTACTTC	CASSSPGTQYF
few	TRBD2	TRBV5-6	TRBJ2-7	TGTGCCAGCAGCGGGGGGCGGGAGGGGTACGAGCAGTACTTC	CASSGGREGYEQYF
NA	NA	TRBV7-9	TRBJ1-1	TGTGCCAGCAGCCCACAGGGTTATAACACTGAAGCTTTCTTT	CASSPQGYNTEAFF
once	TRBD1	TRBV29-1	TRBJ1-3	TGCAGCGTTACAGGGGGCCCCTCTGGAAACACCATATATTTT	CSVTGGPSGNTIYF
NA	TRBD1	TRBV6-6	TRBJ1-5	TGTGCCAGCAGTTACGCGGACAGGGGTTGGCAGCCCCAGCATTTT	CASSYADRGWQPQHF
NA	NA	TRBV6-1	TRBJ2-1	TGTGCCAGCAGTGTCGGGCCTGACAGCGATGAGCAGTTCTTC	CASSVGPDSDEQFF